Described below is a single TCR beta chain sequence and its context. Its target is not known. This sample also contains other DNA sequences that code for the same CDR3. PCR used 60 Vbeta primers and 13 Jbeta primers. TCRdb's copy holds only in-frame clones and misses some; the assay was immunoSEQ multiplex PCR. The table shows some 200,000 clones, with around 83% occurring only once. The CDR3 has 16 amino acids. Trimming cost V 6 bases and J 6 bases, with 21 bases left between them. From germline, CDR1 is SGHTS and CDR2 YDEGEE. This sample was included in a study of cytomegalovirus exposure and HLA in healthy donors. Study-level background: Across 350 to 400 genotyped donors, about 81% landed in the Caucasian-associated ancestry cluster. Whole-study findings and limits: Confirmation was obtained in vitro that three CMV-associated chains are specific for CMV antigens.

This TCR came from a woman aged 18-30 years in good health and CMV-seronegative. V gene TRBV5-8 combines with J gene TRBJ2-2, with D tentatively TRBD1 (6 bases). Sequenced: PBMCs. CDR3 DNA: TGTGCCAGCACCCTCATCCGACAGGTGATGGCCGGGGAGCTGTTTTTT. Protein sequence: CASTLIRQVMAGELFF.